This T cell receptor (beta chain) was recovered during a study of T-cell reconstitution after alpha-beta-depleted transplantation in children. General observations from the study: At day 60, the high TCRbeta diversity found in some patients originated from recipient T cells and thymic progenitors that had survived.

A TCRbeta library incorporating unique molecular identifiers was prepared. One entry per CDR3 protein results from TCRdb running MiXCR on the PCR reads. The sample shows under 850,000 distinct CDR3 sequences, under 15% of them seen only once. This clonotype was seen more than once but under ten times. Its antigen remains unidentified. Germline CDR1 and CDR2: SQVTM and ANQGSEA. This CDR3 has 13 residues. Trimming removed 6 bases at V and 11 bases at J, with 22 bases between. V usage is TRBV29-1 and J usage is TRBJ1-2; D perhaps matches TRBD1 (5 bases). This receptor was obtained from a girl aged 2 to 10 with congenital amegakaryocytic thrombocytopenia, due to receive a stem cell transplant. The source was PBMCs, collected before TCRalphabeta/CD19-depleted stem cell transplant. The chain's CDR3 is CSVDPGTERIYTF. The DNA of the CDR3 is TGCAGCGTGGACCCCGGGACGGAGAGGATTTACACCTTC. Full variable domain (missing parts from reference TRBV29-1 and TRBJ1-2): SAVISQKPSRDICQRGTSLTIQCQVDSQVTMMFWYRQQPGQSLTLIATANQGSEATYESGFVIDKFPISRPNLTFSTLTVSNMSPEDSSIYLCSVDPGTERIYTFGSGTRLTVV.